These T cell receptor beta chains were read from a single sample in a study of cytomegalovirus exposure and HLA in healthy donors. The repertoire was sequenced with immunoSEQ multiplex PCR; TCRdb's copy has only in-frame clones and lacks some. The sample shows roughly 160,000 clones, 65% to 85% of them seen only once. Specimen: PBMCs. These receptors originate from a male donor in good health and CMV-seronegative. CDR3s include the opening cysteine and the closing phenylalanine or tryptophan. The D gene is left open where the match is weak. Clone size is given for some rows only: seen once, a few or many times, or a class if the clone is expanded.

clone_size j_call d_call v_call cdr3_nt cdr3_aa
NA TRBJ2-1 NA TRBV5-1 TGCGCCAGCAGCTACGGGACATGGGAGTTCTTC CASSYGTWEFF
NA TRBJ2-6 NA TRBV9 TGTGCCAGCAGCGGATCAGGGTTCTCTGGGGCCAACGTCCTGACTTTC CASSGSGFSGANVLTF
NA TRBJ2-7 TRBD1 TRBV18 TGTGCCAGCTCCCTCCGACAGGGTTTCTCCTACGAGCAGTACTTC CASSLRQGFSYEQYF
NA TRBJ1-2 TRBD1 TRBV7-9 TGTGCCAGCAGCCGGGGACAGAACTATGGCTACACCTTC CASSRGQNYGYTF
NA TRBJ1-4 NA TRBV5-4 TGTGCCAGCAGTAAAGGGGAATCTGAAAAACTGTTTTTT CASSKGESEKLFF
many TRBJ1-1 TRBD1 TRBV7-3 TGTGCCAGCAGCTTAACGACAGGGGGCTCGACTGAAGCTTTCTTT CASSLTTGGSTEAFF
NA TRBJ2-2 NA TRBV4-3 TGCGCCAGCAGCCAAGAAGTCGCGGTCTCCAACACCGGGGAGCTGTTTTTT CASSQEVAVSNTGELFF
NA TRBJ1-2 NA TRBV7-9 TGTGCCAGCAGCTCGACTCTTTCTGCGTATGGCTACACCTTC CASSSTLSAYGYTF
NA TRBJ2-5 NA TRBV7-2 TGTGCCAGCAGCCCCCAGCGGGCCAGGCAAGAGACCCAGTACTTC CASSPQRARQETQYF
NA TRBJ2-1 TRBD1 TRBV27 TGTGCCAGCAGCCCGGGACAGGGAGGAATCCGGACAGACAGTGAGCAGTTCTTC CASSPGQGGIRTDSEQFF
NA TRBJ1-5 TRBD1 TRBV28 TGTGCCAGCAGTTGGGACAGGGGGCGCGGGAATAGCAATCAGCCCCAGCATTTT CASSWDRGRGNSNQPQHF
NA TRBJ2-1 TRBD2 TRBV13 TGTGCCAGCAGCTCAAGACTAGCGGAGAGATACAATGAGCAGTTCTTC CASSSRLAERYNEQFF
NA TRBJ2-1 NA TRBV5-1 TGCGCCAGCAGCTTGAGCGGAACCTACAATGAGCAGTTCTTC CASSLSGTYNEQFF
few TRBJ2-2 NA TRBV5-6 TGTGCCACCGGGACAACGAACACCGGGGAGCTGTTTTTT CATGTTNTGELFF
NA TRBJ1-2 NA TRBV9 TGTGCCAGCAGCGTAGGTAGCCAGGGAGGGAACTATGGCTACACCTTC CASSVGSQGGNYGYTF
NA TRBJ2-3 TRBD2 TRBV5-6 TGTGCCAGCAGCACCGGGACTAGCGGGGGGAGCACAGATACGCAGTATTTT CASSTGTSGGSTDTQYF
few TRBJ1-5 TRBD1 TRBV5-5 TGTGCCAGCAGCTGGGACAGGGGGGTTCAGCCCCAGCATTTT CASSWDRGVQPQHF
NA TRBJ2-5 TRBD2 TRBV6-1 TGTGCCAGCAGTGTATCGGGGGGTCAAGAGACCCAGTACTTC CASSVSGGQETQYF
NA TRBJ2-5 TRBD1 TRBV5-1 TGCGCCAGCAACCGACAGGGGCAAGAGACCCAGTACTTC CASNRQGQETQYF
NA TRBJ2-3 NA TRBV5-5 TGTGCCAGCAGCCGAGTAGAGTCCTTTAGCACAGATACGCAGTATTTT CASSRVESFSTDTQYF
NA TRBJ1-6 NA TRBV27 TGTGCCAGCAGTCCTCGGACAGATTCACCCCTCCACTTT CASSPRTDSPLHF